One and the same sample provided the 9 T cell receptor beta chains below, sequenced in a study of T cells after yellow fever vaccination. MiXCR was run by TCRdb on the 5' RACE reads, yielding one entry per CDR3 protein. The sample records around 350,000 distinct CDR3 sequences, about 6.2% being singletons. The sequencing here drew on PBMCs, taken 5 days after the yellow fever booster vaccination. The receptor source for this set is a man aged 25-40 years who received the YFV17D yellow fever vaccine.

Many counts were recorded for this clonotype. V and J are TRBV19 and TRBJ1-1, with unresolved D. The germline V gene has CDR1 LNHDA and CDR2 SQIVND (reference sequence). V shed 7 bases and J shed 1 base, with 10 bases lying between them. The CDR3 consists of 13 residues. The CDR3 region has the DNA TGTGCCAGTACCCAGTCGGGGAACACTGAAGCTTTCTTT. Its protein product is CASTQSGNTEAFF.

This clonotype was detected a few times. This CDR3 reads CASSFHQTGLLDNEQFF. Here the CDR3 DNA reads TGTGCCAGCAGCTTTCACCAAACCGGTCTTTTGGACAATGAGCAGTTCTTC. This sequence joins TRBV5-5 and TRBJ2-1; D call uncertain. Trimming removed 2 bases from V and 5 bases from J, with 20 bases in between. This CDR3 is built from 17 residues. CDR1 SGHKS and CDR2 YYEKEE come from the germline V gene (reference sequence).

CDR3 sequence (DNA): TGTGCCAGCAGCTTAGGGCTGGGCATTAAGCAAACCTACGAGCAGTACTTC. Translation: CASSLGLGIKQTYEQYF. This chain links TRBV7-2 with TRBJ2-7; D call uncertain. In germline, CDR1 is SGHTA, CDR2 FQGNSA. The V and J ends lost 1 base and 2 bases respectively, with 18 bases between them. The CDR3 is 17 amino acids. Using reference TRBV7-2 and TRBJ2-7 for the parts outside the CDR3, the full variable domain is GAGVSQSPSNKVTEKGKDVELRCDPISGHTALYWYRQSLGQGLEFLIYFQGNSAPDKSGLPSDRFSAERTGGSVSTLTIQRTQQEDSAVYLCASSLGLGIKQTYEQYFGPGTRLTVT.

The chain combines TRBV25-1 with TRBJ1-1; D is unresolved. Per the germline V gene, CDR1 is MGHDK and CDR2 is SYGVNS. CDR3 length equals 11 residues. V was pared by 3 bases and J by 11 bases, with 10 bases between. The DNA of the CDR3 is TGTGCCAGCAGTGACGAGCGGCAGGCTTTCTTT. It yields the protein CASSDERQAFF. The complete variable domain, with remaining parts taken from reference TRBV25-1 and TRBJ1-1, reads EADIYQTPRYLVIGTGKKITLECSQTMGHDKMYWYQQDPGMELHLIHYSYGVNSTEKGDLSSESTVSRIRTEHFPLTLESARPSHTSQYLCASSDERQAFFGQGTRLTVV.

This clonotype has a handful of counts. The chain has TRBV20-1 and TRBJ2-2; maybe TRBD1 (6 bases). V lost 6 bases and J lost 7, with 15 bases in between. This CDR3 region has 13 residues. Germline V gives CDR1 DFQATT, CDR2 SNEGSKA (reference sequence). The DNA of the CDR3 is TGCAGTGCCCCAAGACAGGAGGTCGGGGAGCTGTTTTTT. This encodes CSAPRQEVGELFF.

In its sample, this clonotype was seen a few times. The chain combines TRBV11-2 with TRBJ2-3; the D gene is possibly TRBD2 (6 bases). The CDR3 length is 16 residues. Trimming pared 2 bases from V and 2 bases from J, leaving 14 bases between. Germline V gene data show CDR1 as SGHAT and CDR2 as FQNNGV. CDR3 sequence: CASSLNPGLSTDTQYF. CDR3 coding DNA: TGTGCCAGCAGCTTAAACCCGGGACTTTCCACAGATACGCAGTATTTT. Filled out from reference TRBV11-2 and TRBJ2-3, the complete variable domain reads EAGVAQSPRYKIIEKRQSVAFWCNPISGHATLYWYQQILGQGPKLLIQFQNNGVVDDSQLPKDRFSAERLKGVDSTLKIQPAKLEDSAVYLCASSLNPGLSTDTQYFGPGTRLTVL.

This clonotype occurred a few times. This sequence joins TRBV15 and TRBJ2-1; TRBD2 might be the D (5 bases). V was clipped by 1 base and J by 4 bases, with 14 bases between them. In germline, CDR1 is LNHNV, CDR2 YYDKDF (reference sequence). This CDR3 is 16 amino acids long. The CDR3, as DNA: TGTGCCACCAGCAGAGTCGGGGAATCCTTTTACAATGAGCAGTTCTTC. It yields the protein CATSRVGESFYNEQFF. Using reference TRBV15 and TRBJ2-1 for the parts outside the CDR3, the full variable domain is DAMVIQNPRYQVTQFGKPVTLSCSQTLNHNVMYWYQQKSSQAPKLLFHYYDKDFNNEADTPDNFQSRRPNTSFCFLDIRSPGLGDTAMYLCATSRVGESFYNEQFFGPGTRLTVL.

This clonotype was detected many times. The chain carries TRBV11-2 and TRBJ2-5; the D gene is possibly TRBD1 (5 bases). Germline V lookup: CDR1 SGHAT, CDR2 FQNNGV. Trimming took off 0 bases at V and 4 bases at J, with 9 bases between the two ends. This CDR3 has 14 amino acids. The CDR3 sequence: CASSLDRAGETQYF. CDR3 nucleotide sequence: TGTGCCAGCAGCTTAGACAGGGCTGGAGAGACCCAGTACTTC.

CDR3 nucleotides: TGCGCCAGCAGCTTGGGAACCTATATCTCCTACGAGCAGTACTTC. It specifies CASSLGTYISYEQYF. The V call is TRBV5-1, the J call TRBJ2-7; D not resolved. This CDR3 region has 15 residues. The germline gives CDR1 SGHRS, CDR2 YFSETQ. The V end lost 0 bases, the J end lost 0 bases, and 10 bases lay between the germline ends.